Listed here are 8 T cell receptor beta chains from one sample, sequenced in a study of T cell responses to AZD1222 COVID-19 vaccine. The table came from immunoSEQ multiplex PCR; TCRdb's copy has only in-frame clones and leaves some out. The data contain 70,000 to 85,000 clones, roughly 85% of them singletons. Sample: peripheral blood, taken on day 0 of AZD1222 vaccination. Receptors were obtained from an adult in good health.

The chain carries TRBV7-6 and TRBJ1-2, with 9 positions matching TRBD1. V lost 4 bases and J lost 3; bases outside the gene matches: 6. CDR1 is SGHVS and CDR2 is FNYEAQ in the germline V gene. The CDR3 is made up of 15 amino acids. CDR3 DNA: TGTGCCAGCAGCTCGGGACAGGGTGTCGACTATGGCTACACCTTC. Protein: CASSSGQGVDYGYTF.

The chain recombines TRBV3-1 (or the pseudogene TRBV3-2) with TRBJ2-3; 9 nucleotides match TRBD2. The length of the CDR3 is 15 residues. The J segment lost 2 bases and the V segment lost 5 bases, leaving 5 bases of the junction unmatched. Germline V gene lookup returns CDR1 LGHDT and CDR2 YNNKEL (reference sequence). The CDR3 DNA sequence: TGTGCCAGCAGCTTAGCGGGAGCTAACACAGATACGCAGTATTTT. Its translation: CASSLAGANTDTQYF.

This sequence joins TRBV5-1 and TRBJ1-6, with D possibly being TRBD1 (6 bases). Germline V gene sequence: CDR1 SGHRS, CDR2 YFSETQ. V lost 0 bases and J 7 bases, leaving 11 bases between the germline ends. This CDR3 region has 15 residues. CDR3 sequence (DNA): TGCGCCAGCAGCTTGGACAGGGCAAGGAATTCACCCCTCCACTTT. It translates to CASSLDRARNSPLHF.

The genes are TRBV5-4 and TRBJ1-5; D is undetermined. The CDR3 is 15 residues long. Germline V gene lookup returns CDR1 SGHNT and CDR2 YYREEE (reference sequence). Between the trimmed V and J ends, which lost 4 bases and 2 bases, there was a span of 13 bases. The CDR3: CASSRYPFGNQPQHF. The CDR3 nucleotides are TGTGCCAGCAGCCGTTACCCATTCGGCAATCAGCCCCAGCATTTT.

The chain links TRBV7-2 to TRBJ1-3; D gene unclear. The CDR3 spans 14 residues. Trimming stripped 0 bases from V and 2 bases from J, with 5 bases between. Germline assignment: CDR1 SGHTA and CDR2 FQGNSA. The DNA for the CDR3 is TGTGCCAGCAGCTTAGCAGGGACTGGAAACACCATATATTTT. This gives the protein CASSLAGTGNTIYF.

The chain combines TRBV4-2 with TRBJ2-2, with 10 nucleotides matching TRBD2. This CDR3 is built from 18 residues. Germline V lookup: CDR1 LGHNA, CDR2 YNFKEQ. Trimming at V came to 0 bases and at J to 2 bases, leaving 6 bases not matched to a gene. The CDR3 DNA sequence: TGTGCCAGCAGCCAAGACCCTAGCGGGGGATATAACACCGGGGAGCTGTTTTTT. Its translation: CASSQDPSGGYNTGELFF.

V usage is TRBV18 and J usage is TRBJ1-1; D gene ambiguous. Germline V gives CDR1 KGHSH, CDR2 LQKENI. The CDR3 covers 13 residues. V was clipped by 0 bases and J by 6 bases, with 8 bases between them. This CDR3 is CASSPPSTAEAFF. CDR3 bases: TGTGCCAGCTCACCACCGTCCACAGCTGAAGCTTTCTTT.

The genes are TRBV3-1 (or the pseudogene TRBV3-2) and TRBJ2-2, with 10 bases that match TRBD1. The V gene end was trimmed by 4 bases and the J gene end by 3 bases; junction bases not matched to a gene: 11. The CDR3 covers 18 residues. The germline V gene encodes CDR1 LGHDT and CDR2 YNNKEL (reference sequence). As DNA, the CDR3 is TGTGCCAGCAGCCTGACAGGGGGCGGACAGGTGGACACCGGGGAGCTGTTTTTT. It codes for CASSLTGGGQVDTGELFF.